This TCR beta chain was recorded in a study of PD-L1 blockade in urothelial cancer. Whole-study context: Median T cell yield from blood was roughly 140,000.

As for time point: pretreatment peripheral blood. CDR3 length: 17 residues. Clones were read by immunoSEQ multiplex PCR, and TCRdb kept only the in-frame ones, dropping some. The sample has roughly 40,000 clones, about 88% seen once; the top ten hold 20% to 25%. The J gene is TRBJ1-1, the V gene TRBV21-1; TRBD1 is taken as the D call from the table, unchecked against the DNA. TRBV21-1 is a pseudogene. This clonotype originated in a donor aged 40 or older with urothelial cancer. The source material was PBMCs, sampled around atezolizumab (anti-PD-L1) treatment. The CDR3 spells CASSKAPASGASAEAFF. The CDR3, as DNA: TGTGCCAGCAGCAAAGCCCCAGCGTCAGGGGCCTCGGCTGAAGCTTTCTTT.